The 22 T cell receptor beta chains below come from one sample, sequenced in a study of blood T cell repertoires in COVID-19. Only in-frame clones appear in the TCRdb table, and some are missing; sequencing was by immunoSEQ multiplex PCR. The sample contains about 250,000 clones, around 86% of which appear only once. The sequencing sample was made of PBMCs or T cells enriched from blood (not recorded which). The receptor set was obtained from a man aged 18-30 years who had recovered from COVID-19.

This chain links TRBV9 with TRBJ1-6; D unclear. Trimming stripped 0 bases from V and 6 bases from J, with 7 bases between. The CDR3 covers 14 residues. Germline assignment: CDR1 SGDLS and CDR2 YYNGEE. The CDR3 sequence: CASSVGPTNSPLHF. For the CDR3, the DNA is TGTGCCAGCAGCGTAGGGCCCACTAATTCACCCCTCCACTTT.

The chain uses TRBV5-1 and TRBJ2-1, with 10 positions matching TRBD1. The CDR3 totals 17 residues. V shed 2 bases and J 8 bases; nucleotides not matched to a gene: 13. Germline lookup yields CDR1 SGHRS and CDR2 YFSETQ. CDR3 coding DNA: TGCGCCAGCAGCTTCCCGTCGGGGACAGGGGAATTATATGAGCAGTTCTTC. Translating gives CASSFPSGTGELYEQFF.

The chain is built from TRBV10-2 and TRBJ2-1; 11 positions match TRBD2. Per the germline V gene, CDR1 is WSHSY and CDR2 is SAAADI. Trimming removed 7 bases from V and 2 bases from J; junction bases left unmatched: 10. This CDR3 has 17 residues. This CDR3 reads CASTKTSGDFTYNEQFF. CDR3 in DNA: TGCGCCAGCACTAAGACTAGCGGGGATTTCACCTACAATGAGCAGTTCTTC.

The genes are TRBV5-1 and TRBJ1-4; possibly TRBD1 for D (6 bases). The CDR3 consists of 16 residues. V lost 4 bases and J lost 4, with 17 bases in between. The V gene's germline CDR1 is SGHRS and CDR2 YFSETQ. The CDR3 nucleotides are TGCGCCAGCAGCCTGCGCACAGGGCGGAATAATGAAAAACTGTTTTTT. This encodes CASSLRTGRNNEKLFF. Looking up the rest from reference TRBV5-1 and TRBJ1-4 gives the full variable domain: KAGVTQTPRYLIKTRGQQVTLSCSPISGHRSVSWYQQTPGQGLQFLFEYFSETQRNKGNFPGRFSGRQFSNSRSEMNVSTLELGDSALYLCASSLRTGRNNEKLFFGSGTQLSVL.

This chain links TRBV6-4 with TRBJ1-2; TRBD1 is a possible D gene (6 bases). CDR1 MRHNA and CDR2 SNTAGT come from the germline V gene. V dropped 2 bases and J dropped 8 bases, with 12 bases sitting between them. The CDR3 is made up of 13 amino acids. The CDR3 sequence is CASSDGDNSGYTF. In DNA, the CDR3 is TGTGCCAGCAGTGACGGGGACAACTCCGGCTACACCTTC.

The gene calls are TRBV27 and TRBJ1-5; TRBD1 might be the D (6 bases). V was pared by 4 bases and J by 4 bases, with 20 bases between. Germline-derived CDR1 and CDR2 are MNHEY and SMNVEV (reference sequence). The CDR3 covers 17 residues. The CDR3 DNA reads TGTGCCAGCAGTTCGCAAACTACAGGGTTAGGGAATCAGCCCCAGCATTTT. It yields the protein CASSSQTTGLGNQPQHF.

The J gene is TRBJ1-2, the V gene TRBV5-1; 9 bases are a match to TRBD1. This CDR3 is 18 amino acids long. Germline lookup yields CDR1 SGHRS and CDR2 YFSETQ. V lost 4 bases to trimming and J lost 0 bases; unmatched junction nucleotides: 13. In DNA, the CDR3 is TGCGCCAGCAGCCTCTCCGGGACAGGGTTTACCACTAACTATGGCTACACCTTC. It yields the protein CASSLSGTGFTTNYGYTF.

This chain connects TRBV15 to TRBJ1-1; D remains ambiguous. This CDR3 is 15 amino acids long. Trimming took 1 base from V and 0 from J, leaving 9 bases between them. Germline V gene lookup returns CDR1 LNHNV and CDR2 YYDKDF (reference sequence). Here the CDR3 reads CATSRVWSMNTEAFF. As DNA, the CDR3 is TGTGCCACCAGCAGAGTATGGAGCATGAACACTGAAGCTTTCTTT. The full variable domain, its missing parts supplied by reference TRBV15 and TRBJ1-1, is DAMVIQNPRYQVTQFGKPVTLSCSQTLNHNVMYWYQQKSSQAPKLLFHYYDKDFNNEADTPDNFQSRRPNTSFCFLDIRSPGLGDTAMYLCATSRVWSMNTEAFFGQGTRLTVV.

The chain links TRBV30 to TRBJ1-6; possible D gene TRBD1, 5 bases. The V gene lost 5 bases and the J gene lost 7 bases, with 15 bases spanning the gap. Germline assignment: CDR1 GTSNPN and CDR2 SVGIG (reference sequence). The CDR3 covers 14 residues. The CDR3 region is CAWGHGGGNSPLHF. As DNA, the CDR3 is TGTGCCTGGGGACACGGGGGAGGCAATTCACCCCTCCACTTT. Based on the CDR3 plus reference TRBV30 and TRBJ1-6, the full variable domain is SQTIHQWPATLVQPVGSPLSLECTVEGTSNPNLYWYRQAAGRGLQLLFYSVGIGQISSEVPQNLSASRPQDRQFILSSKKLLLSDSGFYLCAWGHGGGNSPLHFGNGTRLTVT.

The chain recombines TRBV3-1 (or the pseudogene TRBV3-2) with TRBJ1-4, with 7 bases identical to TRBD1. J gave up 5 bases and V 3 bases, and 3 bases lay outside the gene matches. This CDR3 spans 14 amino acids. Germline assignment: CDR1 LGHDT and CDR2 YNNKEL (reference sequence). Here the CDR3 DNA reads TGTGCCAGCAGCCAGGGGACAGCGAATGAAAAACTGTTTTTT. Protein product: CASSQGTANEKLFF.

This chain connects TRBV28 to TRBJ2-1; 8 bases fit TRBD2. V lost 5 bases to trimming and J lost 0 bases; unmatched junction nucleotides: 12. Germline-derived CDR1 and CDR2 are MDHEN and SYDVKM. The CDR3 length is 18 residues. CDR3 residues: CASSPMPAGDLSYNEQFF. The CDR3 coding sequence is TGTGCCAGCAGTCCGATGCCAGCGGGAGACCTCTCCTACAATGAGCAGTTCTTC.

The chain joins TRBV28 to TRBJ1-1; 11 bases are a match to TRBD1. The V and J ends lost 5 bases and 9 bases, in that order; junction bases with no gene match: 8. The germline gives CDR1 MDHEN, CDR2 SYDVKM. This CDR3 has 14 residues. CDR3 bases: TGTGCCAGCAGTCTCCTAGGACAGGGGGCTAAAGCTTTCTTT. Residues: CASSLLGQGAKAFF.

This chain connects TRBV6-6 to TRBJ1-1; D possibly corresponds to TRBD1 (5 bases). V gave up 9 bases and J gave up 0 bases, with 14 bases separating them. The CDR3 sequence is 14 residues long. Germline CDR1 MNHNY, CDR2 SVGAGI (reference sequence). The CDR3 sequence is CASKGSSMNTEAFF. The CDR3 coding sequence is TGTGCCAGTAAGGGGTCCTCTATGAACACTGAAGCTTTCTTT.

The chain combines TRBV5-1 with TRBJ2-7; possibly TRBD2 for D (6 bases). The CDR3 consists of 14 residues. CDR1 SGHRS and CDR2 YFSETQ come from the germline V gene. V was pared by 3 bases and J by 0 bases, with 10 bases between. CDR3 amino acids: CASSSAGSSYEQYF. The CDR3 DNA reads as TGCGCCAGCAGCTCGGCGGGGAGCTCCTACGAGCAGTACTTC.

This clone appeared a single time. The chain carries TRBV2 and TRBJ2-1, with TRBD1 matching 7 bases. The CDR3 is 15 amino acids. V trimming: 1 base; J trimming: 7 bases; junction bases outside the gene matches: 7. Germline values: CDR1 SNHLY, CDR2 FYNNEI. The CDR3 is CASSEDRQGGNEQFF. The CDR3, as DNA: TGTGCCAGCAGTGAAGATCGACAGGGCGGGAATGAGCAGTTCTTC.

J is TRBJ2-1 and V is TRBV18, with 8 bases fitting TRBD2. Losses at the gene ends were 0 bases for V and 2 bases for J; bases not matched to a gene: 3. Germline lookup yields CDR1 KGHSH and CDR2 LQKENI. CDR3 length equals 16 residues. CDR3 residues: CASSPPGAGAYNEQFF. In DNA form, the CDR3 reads TGTGCCAGCTCACCACCAGGAGCGGGGGCCTACAATGAGCAGTTCTTC.

This rearrangement joins TRBV11-3 to TRBJ1-2; 8 nucleotides line up with TRBD1. The CDR3 is made up of 15 amino acids. Germline CDR1 reads SGHNT; CDR2 reads YENEEA. V was pared by 3 bases and J by 6 bases, with 9 bases of the junction left unmatched. The CDR3: CASSLERTGRDGYTF. In nucleotides, the CDR3 is TGTGCCAGCAGCTTGGAGAGGACAGGGCGGGATGGCTACACCTTC.

This chain uses TRBV5-4 with TRBJ2-3, with 8 bases fitting TRBD2. Germline V CDR1 and CDR2: SGHNT, YYREEE (reference sequence). Trimming took 2 bases from V and 5 from J; bases not matched to a gene: 10. The CDR3 consists of 16 residues. CDR3 loop: CASSLTRGGGGDTQYF. CDR3 coding DNA: TGTGCCAGCAGCTTAACCCGGGGGGGCGGGGGAGATACGCAGTATTTT.

The rearrangement joins TRBV13 to TRBJ2-7; D unclear. The CDR3 consists of 12 residues. CDR1 is PRHDT, CDR2 FYEKMQ, per germline (reference sequence). Trimming took 3 bases from V and 3 from J, leaving 6 bases between them. The CDR3 sequence is CASSFSGYEQYF. Written as DNA, the CDR3 is TGTGCCAGCAGCTTCTCGGGCTACGAGCAGTACTTC. Filled out from reference TRBV13 and TRBJ2-7, the complete variable domain reads AAGVIQSPRHLIKEKRETATLKCYPIPRHDTVYWYQQGPGQDPQFLISFYEKMQSDKGSIPDRFSAQQFSDYHSELNMSSLELGDSALYFCASSFSGYEQYFGPGTRLTVT.

This clone was seen a few times. This chain joins TRBV10-3 and TRBJ2-5, with D maybe TRBD2 (5 bases). The CDR3 covers 15 residues. Trimming stripped 10 bases from V and 2 bases from J, with 20 bases between. Germline V gives CDR1 ENHRY, CDR2 SYGVKD. Written as DNA, the CDR3 is TGTGCCACTGCGGTCGGGAACGACCGACAAGAGACCCAGTACTTC. It codes for CATAVGNDRQETQYF.

The count of this clone is one. The genes are TRBV30 and TRBJ2-6; 12 bases are shared with TRBD1. Germline-derived CDR1 and CDR2 are GTSNPN and SVGIG (reference sequence). Trimming at V came to 5 bases and at J to 2 bases, leaving 7 bases not matched to a gene. This CDR3 region has 17 residues. For the CDR3, the DNA is TGTGCCTGGTTCCGGGACAGGGGGCGCGCTGGGGCCAACGTCCTGACTTTC. Amino acid sequence: CAWFRDRGRAGANVLTF.

The gene calls are TRBV30 and TRBJ2-2, with 8 positions matching TRBD1. This CDR3 contains 16 residues. CDR1 is GTSNPN, CDR2 SVGIG, per germline (reference sequence). Unmatched junction bases numbered 5, after V lost 1 base and J lost 1 base. The CDR3 coding sequence is TGTGCCTGGAGTGCGGGCAGGGGGCGGAACACCGGGGAGCTGTTTTTT. It specifies CAWSAGRGRNTGELFF.